What follows are 5 T cell receptor beta chains derived from one specimen sequenced in a study of cytomegalovirus exposure and HLA in healthy donors. Vbeta (60) and Jbeta (13) primers were used in the PCR. TCRdb's copy holds only in-frame clones and misses some; the assay was immunoSEQ multiplex PCR. The profile shows about 140,000 clones, about four fifths of them singletons. Material for sequencing was PBMCs. These receptors were obtained from a woman aged 18 to 35 in good health and CMV-seropositive.

V gene TRBV6-5 combines with J gene TRBJ1-6; perhaps TRBD1 as D (6 bases). Germline V gene lookup returns CDR1 MNHEY and CDR2 SVGAGI. The CDR3 is 15 residues long. Trimming removed 5 bases from V and 7 bases from J, with 15 bases in between. The CDR3 sequence is CASSRDSTGNSPLHF. Written as DNA, the CDR3 is TGTGCCAGCAGTCGAGATTCTACAGGGAATTCACCCCTCCACTTT.

CDR3 protein: CAFIHRVGTEAFF. The CDR3 DNA follows: TGTGCCTTCATACACAGGGTGGGCACTGAAGCTTTCTTT. V is TRBV30 and J is TRBJ1-1, with D perhaps TRBD1 (6 bases). This CDR3 contains 13 residues. V lost 7 bases and J lost 4, with 16 bases in between. Germline V gene sequence: CDR1 GTSNPN, CDR2 SVGIG (reference sequence).

This chain joins TRBV2 and TRBJ1-5; 7 bases are a match to TRBD1. Trimming cost V 4 bases and J 3 bases; bases outside gene matches: 6. Germline CDR1 is SNHLY and CDR2 is FYNNEI. This CDR3 contains 15 residues. The DNA for the CDR3 is TGTGCCAGCAGTGCTCCGGACAGGCTCAATCAGCCCCAGCATTTT. Translating gives CASSAPDRLNQPQHF.

The chain recombines TRBV4-2 with TRBJ2-4; D gene unclear. V gave up 1 base and J gave up 5 bases, with 9 bases separating them. This CDR3 is 14 amino acids long. CDR1 LGHNA and CDR2 YNFKEQ come from the germline V gene. The CDR3 sequence is CASSQGGFENIQYF. The CDR3 region has the DNA TGTGCCAGCAGCCAAGGAGGTTTCGAAAACATTCAGTACTTC.

J is TRBJ2-5 and V is TRBV9, with TRBD2 as a possible D gene (6 bases). V dropped 4 bases and J dropped 4 bases, with 20 bases sitting between them. Germline-derived CDR1 and CDR2 are SGDLS and YYNGEE. This CDR3 has 16 amino acids. The CDR3 coding sequence is TGTGCCAGCAGCACCCTAGGGGCGGGGCTGGGAGAGACCCAGTACTTC. It yields the protein CASSTLGAGLGETQYF.